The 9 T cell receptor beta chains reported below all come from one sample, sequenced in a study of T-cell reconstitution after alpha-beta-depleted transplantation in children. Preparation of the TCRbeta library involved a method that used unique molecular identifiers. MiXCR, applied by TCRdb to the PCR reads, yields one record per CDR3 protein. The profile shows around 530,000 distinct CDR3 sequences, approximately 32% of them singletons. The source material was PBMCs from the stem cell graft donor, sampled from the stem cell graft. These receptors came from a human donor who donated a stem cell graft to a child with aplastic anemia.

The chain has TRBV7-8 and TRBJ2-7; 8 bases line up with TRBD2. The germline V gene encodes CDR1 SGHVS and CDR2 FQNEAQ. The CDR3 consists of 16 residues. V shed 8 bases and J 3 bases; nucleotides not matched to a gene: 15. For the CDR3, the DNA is TGTGCCAGCTCCCGCAGGGTACTAGCGGAGAACTACGAGCAGTACTTC. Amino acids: CASSRRVLAENYEQYF.

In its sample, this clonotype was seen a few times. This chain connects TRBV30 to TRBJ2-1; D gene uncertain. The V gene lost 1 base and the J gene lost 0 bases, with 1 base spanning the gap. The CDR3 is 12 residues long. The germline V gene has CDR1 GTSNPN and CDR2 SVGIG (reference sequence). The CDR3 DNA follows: TGTGCCTGGAGTGACTCCTACAATGAGCAGTTCTTC. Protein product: CAWSDSYNEQFF.

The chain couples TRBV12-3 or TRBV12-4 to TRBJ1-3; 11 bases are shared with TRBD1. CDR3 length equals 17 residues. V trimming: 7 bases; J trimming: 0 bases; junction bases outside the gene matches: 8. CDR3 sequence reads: CASIPGQGARSGNTIYF. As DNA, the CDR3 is TGTGCCAGCATCCCTGGACAGGGGGCCCGCTCTGGAAACACCATATATTTT.

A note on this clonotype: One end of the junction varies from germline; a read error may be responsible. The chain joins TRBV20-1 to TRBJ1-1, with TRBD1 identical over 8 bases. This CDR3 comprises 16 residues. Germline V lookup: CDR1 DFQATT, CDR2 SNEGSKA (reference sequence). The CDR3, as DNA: TGCACTGCTAGAGATCGGAGAACAGGGGGAAACACTGAAGCTTTCTTT. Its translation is CTARDRRTGGNTEAFF.

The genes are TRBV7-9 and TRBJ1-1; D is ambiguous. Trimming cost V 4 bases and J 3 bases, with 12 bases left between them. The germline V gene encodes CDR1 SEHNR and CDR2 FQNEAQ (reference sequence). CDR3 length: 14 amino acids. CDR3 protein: CASSSNSRYTEAFF. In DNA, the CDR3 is TGTGCCAGCAGCTCCAACAGTAGATACACTGAAGCTTTCTTT.

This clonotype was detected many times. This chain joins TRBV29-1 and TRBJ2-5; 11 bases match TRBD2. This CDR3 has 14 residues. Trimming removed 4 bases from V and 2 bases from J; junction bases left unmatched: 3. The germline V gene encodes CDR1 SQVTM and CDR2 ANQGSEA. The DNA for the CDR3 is TGCAGCGTTGGACTAGCGGGACCACAAGAGACCCAGTACTTC. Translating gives CSVGLAGPQETQYF.

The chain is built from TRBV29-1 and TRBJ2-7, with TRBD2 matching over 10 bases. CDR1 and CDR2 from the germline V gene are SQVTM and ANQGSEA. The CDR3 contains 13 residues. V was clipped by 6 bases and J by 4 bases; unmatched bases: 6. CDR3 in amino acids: CSVGPSGSYEQYF. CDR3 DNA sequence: TGCAGCGTCGGTCCTAGCGGGAGTTACGAGCAGTACTTC.

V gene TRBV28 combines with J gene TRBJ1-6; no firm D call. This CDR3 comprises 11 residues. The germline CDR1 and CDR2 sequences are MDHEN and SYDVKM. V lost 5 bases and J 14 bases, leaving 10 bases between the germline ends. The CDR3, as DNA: TGTGCCAGCAGTGGGAGGAGTTCCCTCCACTTT. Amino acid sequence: CASSGRSSLHF.

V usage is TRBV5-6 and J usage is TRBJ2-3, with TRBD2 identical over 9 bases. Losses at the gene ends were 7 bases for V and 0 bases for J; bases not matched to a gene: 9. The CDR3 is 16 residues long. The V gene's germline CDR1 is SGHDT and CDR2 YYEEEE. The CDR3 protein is CASLPGLAMSTDTQYF. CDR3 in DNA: TGTGCCAGCCTCCCAGGACTAGCGATGAGCACAGATACGCAGTATTTT. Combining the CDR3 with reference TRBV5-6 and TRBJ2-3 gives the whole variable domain DAGVTQSPTHLIKTRGQQVTLRCSPKSGHDTVSWYQQALGQGPQFIFQYYEEEERQRGNFPDRFSGHQFPNYSSELNVNALLLGDSALYLCASLPGLAMSTDTQYFGPGTRLTVL.